Below are 12 T cell receptor beta chains sequenced from a single sample in a study of blood T cell repertoires in COVID-19. The assay was immunoSEQ multiplex PCR, and TCRdb's table has in-frame clones only and misses some. The sample has 250,000 to 350,000 clones, over 75% seen once. Material for sequencing was PBMCs or T cells enriched from blood (not recorded which). The receptors originated from a woman in her twenties or thirties who had recovered from COVID-19.

This rearrangement joins TRBV21-1 to TRBJ2-7; the D call in the table, TRBD1, was not verified against the DNA. TRBV21-1 is listed as a pseudogene. The CDR3 totals 16 residues. The CDR3 sequence: CASSKGGWQGVDEQYF. The CDR3 coding sequence is TGTGCCAGCAGCAAGGGTGGGTGGCAGGGGGTCGACGAGCAGTACTTC.

The CDR3 spells CASSQLVTGGAGGYTF. The CDR3 DNA sequence: TGTGCCAGCAGCCAATTGGTGACAGGGGGCGCGGGTGGCTACACCTTC. V usage is TRBV4-2 and J usage is TRBJ1-2; TRBD1 matches 10 bases. CDR1 is LGHNA, CDR2 YNFKEQ, per germline. The CDR3 length is 16 residues. V shed 2 bases, J shed 7 bases, and the junction held 10 bases outside the gene matches.

The genes are TRBV28 and TRBJ2-7; TRBD2 matches 12 bases. Trimming took 6 bases from V and 3 from J; bases not matched to a gene: 9. This CDR3 comprises 16 residues. Germline loops: CDR1 MDHEN, CDR2 SYDVKM. This CDR3 reads CASSTSGLAGNYEQYF. As DNA, the CDR3 is TGTGCCAGCAGCACCTCCGGACTAGCGGGAAACTACGAGCAGTACTTC.

The V and J genes are TRBV7-9 and TRBJ1-3; 7 nucleotides line up with TRBD1. Germline loops: CDR1 SEHNR, CDR2 FQNEAQ (reference sequence). V lost 5 bases and J lost 5; bases outside the gene matches: 6. This CDR3 region has 14 residues. The chain's CDR3 is CASSPRQGRNTIYF. CDR3 DNA: TGTGCCAGCAGCCCCAGACAGGGAAGAAACACCATATATTTT. The entire variable domain, with the rest obtained from reference TRBV7-9 and TRBJ1-3, is as follows: DTGVSQNPRHKITKRGQNVTFRCDPISEHNRLYWYRQTLGQGPEFLTYFQNEAQLEKSRLLSDRFSAERPKGSFSTLEIQRTEQGDSAMYLCASSPRQGRNTIYFGEGSWLTVV.

In this sample, this clone turned up once. The J gene is TRBJ1-1, the V gene TRBV28; 8 positions match TRBD1. The germline gives CDR1 MDHEN, CDR2 SYDVKM. V lost 5 bases to trimming and J lost 10 bases; unmatched junction nucleotides: 6. CDR3 length equals 12 residues. The CDR3: CASSPDRGGAFF. CDR3 nucleotide sequence: TGTGCCAGCAGTCCTGACAGGGGAGGAGCTTTCTTT.

This chain connects TRBV27 to TRBJ2-7; D unclear. The germline gives CDR1 MNHEY, CDR2 SMNVEV (reference sequence). Trimming took off 4 bases at V and 6 bases at J, with 13 bases between the two ends. This CDR3 contains 13 residues. Here the CDR3 DNA reads TGTGCCAGCAGTTCTCACACTAAACCCGAGCAGTACTTC. Its protein product is CASSSHTKPEQYF.

There are many counts of this clone. The V and J genes are TRBV3-1 (or the pseudogene TRBV3-2) and TRBJ2-7, with 10 bases fitting TRBD1. CDR3 size: 15 residues. The germline gives CDR1 LGHDT, CDR2 YNNKEL (reference sequence). The V gene end was trimmed by 4 bases and the J gene end by 4 bases; junction bases not matched to a gene: 7. CDR3 sequence reads: CASSPTGQGRYEQYF. CDR3 sequence (DNA): TGTGCCAGCAGCCCCACGGGACAGGGGCGGTACGAGCAGTACTTC.

This chain links TRBV27 with TRBJ2-7; possibly TRBD2 for D (6 bases). This CDR3 has 12 residues. In germline, CDR1 is MNHEY, CDR2 SMNVEV (reference sequence). Trimming stripped 8 bases from V and 2 bases from J, with 10 bases between. CDR3 in amino acids: CASRAGPYEQYF. In nucleotides, the CDR3 is TGTGCCAGCCGAGCGGGCCCCTACGAGCAGTACTTC.

This clone was counted once. J is TRBJ1-2 and V is TRBV5-8, with unresolved D. The CDR3 contains 11 residues. Per the germline V gene, CDR1 is SGHTS and CDR2 is YDEGEE. V was pared by 0 bases and J by 7 bases, with 4 bases between. The CDR3 reads CASSLVAGYTF. DNA of the CDR3: TGTGCCAGCAGCTTGGTGGCTGGCTACACCTTC.

In this sample, this clone turned up a few times. The CDR3 DNA sequence: TGTGCCAGCAGTTTATCGGGCAATCAGCCCCAGCATTTT. Translating it yields CASSLSGNQPQHF. V is TRBV12-3 or TRBV12-4 and J is TRBJ1-5, with D unresolved. The CDR3 is 13 amino acids. Trimming removed 2 bases at V and 2 bases at J, with 4 bases between.

The rearrangement joins TRBV4-1 to TRBJ1-4, with D perhaps matching TRBD1 (6 bases). Germline assignment: CDR1 MGHRA and CDR2 YSYEKL. The V end was cut by 4 bases, the J end by 6 bases, with 18 bases between. The CDR3 runs 16 residues. Here the CDR3 DNA reads TGCGCCAGCAGCCGCCTAAACAGGGTCGGGCATGAAAAACTGTTTTTT. Amino acid sequence: CASSRLNRVGHEKLFF.

This clone was recorded once. The rearrangement joins TRBV7-6 to TRBJ2-7, with D unresolved. V was cut by 9 bases and J by 4 bases, with 16 bases left in between. Germline loops: CDR1 SGHVS, CDR2 FNYEAQ. The length of the CDR3 is 13 residues. CDR3 coding DNA: TGTGCCAGGAATTCAAGTACTTGTTACGAGCAGTACTTC. The encoded protein is CARNSSTCYEQYF.